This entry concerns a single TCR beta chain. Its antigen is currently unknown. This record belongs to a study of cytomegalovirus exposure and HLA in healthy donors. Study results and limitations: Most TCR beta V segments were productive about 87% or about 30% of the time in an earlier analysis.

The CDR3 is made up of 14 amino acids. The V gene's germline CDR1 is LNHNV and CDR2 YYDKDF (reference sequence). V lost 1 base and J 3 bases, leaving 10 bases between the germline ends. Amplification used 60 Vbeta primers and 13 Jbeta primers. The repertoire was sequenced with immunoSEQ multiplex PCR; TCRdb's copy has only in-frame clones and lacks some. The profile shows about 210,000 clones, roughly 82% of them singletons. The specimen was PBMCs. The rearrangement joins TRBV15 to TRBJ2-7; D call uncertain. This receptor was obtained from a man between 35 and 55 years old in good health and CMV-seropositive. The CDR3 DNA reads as TGTGCCACCAGCAGAGGTTGGAGCAACTACGAGCAGTACGTC. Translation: CATSRGWSNYEQYV.